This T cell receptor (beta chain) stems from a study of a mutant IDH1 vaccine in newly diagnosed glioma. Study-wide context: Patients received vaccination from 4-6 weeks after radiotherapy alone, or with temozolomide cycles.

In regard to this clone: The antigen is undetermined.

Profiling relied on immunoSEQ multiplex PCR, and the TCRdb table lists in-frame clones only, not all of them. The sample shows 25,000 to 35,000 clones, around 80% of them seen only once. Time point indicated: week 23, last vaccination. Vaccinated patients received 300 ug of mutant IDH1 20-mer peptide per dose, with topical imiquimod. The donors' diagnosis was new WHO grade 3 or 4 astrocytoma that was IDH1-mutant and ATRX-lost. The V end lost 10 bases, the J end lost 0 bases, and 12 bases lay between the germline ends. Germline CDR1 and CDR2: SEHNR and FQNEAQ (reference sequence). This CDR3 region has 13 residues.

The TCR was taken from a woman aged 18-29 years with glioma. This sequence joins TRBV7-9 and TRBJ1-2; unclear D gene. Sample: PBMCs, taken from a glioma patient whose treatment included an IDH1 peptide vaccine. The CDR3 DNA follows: TGTGCCACGGGTGGAGAAGCTAACTATGGCTACACCTTC. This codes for CATGGEANYGYTF. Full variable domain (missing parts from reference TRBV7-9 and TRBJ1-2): DTGVSQNPRHKITKRGQNVTFRCDPISEHNRLYWYRQTLGQGPEFLTYFQNEAQLEKSRLLSDRFSAERPKGSFSTLEIQRTEQGDSAMYLCATGGEANYGYTFGSGTRLTVV.